The subject of this entry is one TCR beta chain. Its antigen is not identified. Assay used: immunoSEQ multiplex PCR; TCRdb lists only in-frame clones, some missing. In the table there are 14,000 or so clones, 64% of which are singletons. Germline trimming cut 2 bases from V and 0 bases from J; bases unmatched to any gene: 2. This CDR3 spans 15 amino acids. Per the germline V gene, CDR1 is ENHRY and CDR2 is SYGVKD. This sample is part of a study of cytotoxic CD8 clonotypes in ibrutinib-treated CLL. Study in general: Recorded responses included about 25 partial and 2 complete; following median roughly 70 months, approximately 14 stayed remitted and roughly twelve progressed.

With cryopreserved PBMCs as the source, 1.5 to 2.5 micrograms of genomic DNA went to TCR beta libraries. General study points: In comparison with age-matched healthy donors, baseline clonality was higher and tracked circulating CD8+ T-cell counts. Treatment left the uncommon public clonotypes either contracted or stable in frequency.

The TCR was taken from a human donor with chronic lymphocytic leukemia. The V gene is TRBV10-3, the J gene TRBJ2-7, with 9 bases matching TRBD1. The sequences come from PBMCs, collected before ibrutinib treatment. As DNA, the CDR3 is TGTGCCATCAGTGAGGGGGACAGGGTCTCCTACGAGCAGTACTTC. Translation: CAISEGDRVSYEQYF.